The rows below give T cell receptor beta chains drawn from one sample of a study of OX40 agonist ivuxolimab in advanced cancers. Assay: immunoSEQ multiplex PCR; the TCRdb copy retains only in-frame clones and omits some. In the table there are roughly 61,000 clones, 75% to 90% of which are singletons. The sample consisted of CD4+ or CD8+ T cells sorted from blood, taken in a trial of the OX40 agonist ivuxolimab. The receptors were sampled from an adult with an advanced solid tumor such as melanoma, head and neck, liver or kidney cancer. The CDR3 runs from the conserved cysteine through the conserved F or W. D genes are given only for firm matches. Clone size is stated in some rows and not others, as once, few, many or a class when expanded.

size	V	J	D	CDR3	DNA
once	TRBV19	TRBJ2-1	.	CASSLAYNEQFF	TGTGCCAGTAGTTTGGCCTACAATGAGCAGTTCTTC
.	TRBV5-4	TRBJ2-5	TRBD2	CASSLGPSGRAQETQYF	TGTGCCAGCAGCTTGGGTCCTAGCGGGAGGGCCCAGGAGACCCAGTACTTC
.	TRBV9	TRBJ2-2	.	CASGTETNTGELFF	TGTGCCAGCGGGACGGAGACGAACACCGGGGAGCTGTTTTTT
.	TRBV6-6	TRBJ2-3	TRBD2	CASRATLAGDYTQYF	TGTGCCAGCAGGGCCACACTAGCGGGAGATTATACGCAGTATTTT
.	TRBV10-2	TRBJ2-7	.	CASGDGTRAYEQYF	TGCGCCAGCGGAGACGGGACTCGAGCCTACGAGCAGTACTTC
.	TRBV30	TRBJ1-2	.	CAWSHPGRWQGGYTF	TGTGCCTGGAGCCACCCGGGCCGATGGCAAGGGGGCTACACCTTC
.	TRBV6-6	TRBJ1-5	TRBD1	CASSKSRDRDQPQHF	TGTGCCAGCAGTAAAAGCCGGGACAGGGATCAGCCCCAGCATTTT
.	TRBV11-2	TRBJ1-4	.	CASSLDLAHEKLFF	TGTGCCAGCAGCTTAGATTTGGCACATGAAAAACTGTTTTTT
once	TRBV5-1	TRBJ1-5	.	CASSLGAGQPQHF	TGCGCCAGCAGCTTGGGGGCGGGTCAGCCCCAGCATTTT
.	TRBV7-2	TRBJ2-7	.	CASSLVSSYEQYF	TGTGCCAGCAGCTTAGTTAGCTCCTACGAGCAGTACTTC
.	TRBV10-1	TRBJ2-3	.	CASSESGTDTQYF	TGCGCCAGCAGTGAATCAGGGACAGATACGCAGTATTTT
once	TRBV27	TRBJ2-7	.	CASSYRFTTEQYF	TGTGCCAGCAGTTACAGATTTACGACGGAGCAGTACTTC
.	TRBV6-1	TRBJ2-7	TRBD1	CASSGTTGVGYEQYF	TGTGCCAGCAGTGGTACGACAGGGGTGGGTTACGAGCAGTACTTC
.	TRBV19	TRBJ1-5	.	CASSILGMDQPQHF	TGTGCCAGTAGTATACTAGGGATGGATCAGCCCCAGCATTTT
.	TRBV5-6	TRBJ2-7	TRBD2	CASSLGLAASYEQYF	TGTGCCAGCAGCTTGGGGCTAGCGGCGTCCTACGAGCAGTACTTC
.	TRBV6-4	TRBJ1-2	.	CASSDSSGSYGYTF	TGTGCCAGCAGTGACTCGTCAGGGAGCTATGGCTACACCTTC
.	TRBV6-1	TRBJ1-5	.	CASSETFTAATQPQHF	TGTGCCAGCAGTGAAACCTTTACGGCAGCCACACAGCCCCAGCATTTT
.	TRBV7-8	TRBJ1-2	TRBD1	CASSPPGQGLYGYTF	TGTGCCAGCAGCCCACCGGGACAGGGGCTTTATGGCTACACCTTC
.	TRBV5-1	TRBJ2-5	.	CASSLGGGQETQYF	TGCGCCAGCAGCTTGGGAGGCGGCCAAGAGACCCAGTACTTC
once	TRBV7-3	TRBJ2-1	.	CASSRSRVDEQFF	TGTGCCAGCAGCAGGAGCCGGGTTGATGAGCAGTTCTTC
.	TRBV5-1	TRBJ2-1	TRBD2	CASSLKRGLAGSYNEQFF	TGCGCCAGCAGCCTCAAAAGGGGACTAGCGGGTTCCTACAATGAGCAGTTCTTC
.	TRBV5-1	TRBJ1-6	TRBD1	CASSVTGVDSPLHF	TGCGCCAGCAGCGTGACAGGGGTCGATTCACCCCTCCACTTT
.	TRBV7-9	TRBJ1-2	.	CASSLARGVYGYTF	TGTGCCAGCAGCTTAGCGCGGGGGGTGTATGGCTACACCTTC
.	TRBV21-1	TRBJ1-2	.	CASSSPGTGGENYGYTF	TGTGCCAGCAGCAGCCCCGGGACAGGGGGGGAAAACTATGGCTACACCTTC
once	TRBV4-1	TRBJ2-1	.	CASSQVVEQYNEQFF	TGCGCCAGCAGCCAAGTAGTTGAACAATACAATGAGCAGTTCTTC
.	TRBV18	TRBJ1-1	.	CASSPRPQGEAFF	TGTGCCAGCTCACCACGTCCCCAGGGAGAAGCTTTCTTT